These T cell receptor beta chains were read from a single sample in a study of CD8 T cells in Susac syndrome. TCRdb reprocessed the immunoSEQ multiplex PCR reads with MiXCR, giving one entry per CDR3 protein. The data contain about 120,000 distinct CDR3 sequences, approximately 93% of them singletons. The sequenced sample was CD4+ T cells from PBMCs. The origin of the receptors is a human donor with multiple sclerosis. Both conserved end residues are part of each CDR3. D genes are given only for firm matches.

CDR3nt	CDR3aa	v_gene	j_gene	d_gene
TGCAGTGCTACACGGACAGGGGGTTACACTGAAGCTTTCTTT	CSATRTGGYTEAFF	TRBV20-1	TRBJ1-1	TRBD1
TGTGCCATCAGTGCGAACAGGGGAAACTATGGCTACACCTTC	CAISANRGNYGYTF	TRBV10-3	TRBJ1-2	TRBD1
TGTGCCAGCTTAGCCGGAGGGCGGGCCCAGTACTTC	CASLAGGRAQYF	TRBV2	TRBJ2-5	-
TGTGCCAGCTCACCGCAGGGGGCACATACGCAGTATTTT	CASSPQGAHTQYF	TRBV18	TRBJ2-3	TRBD1
TGTGCCAGCAGCCAAGTTGTTACGGCCGGAAACACCATATATTTT	CASSQVVTAGNTIYF	TRBV3-1	TRBJ1-3	-
TGTGCCACCAGCAGAGATTCCGGGGGCACTGAAGCTTTCTTT	CATSRDSGGTEAFF	TRBV15	TRBJ1-1	-
TGTGCCAGCAGTTTTGGGGACAGGGGATCTGAAGCTTTCTTT	CASSFGDRGSEAFF	TRBV12-3/TRBV12-4	TRBJ1-1	TRBD1
TGTGCCAGCAGTTACTTGCGAGGCACCACAGATACGCAGTATTTT	CASSYLRGTTDTQYF	TRBV6-5	TRBJ2-3	-
TGTGCCAGCAGCCAAAGGGAATATGGCTACACCTTC	CASSQREYGYTF	TRBV11-2	TRBJ1-2	-
TGTGCCTGGAGTGGAGACATGTATGAAAAACTGTTTTTT	CAWSGDMYEKLFF	TRBV30	TRBJ1-4	-
TGTGCCAGCAGCCAGGGGACAGGGGCCCCCTACGAGCAGTACTTC	CASSQGTGAPYEQYF	TRBV3-1	TRBJ2-7	TRBD1
TGTGCCAGCATCGGGGTTGGCGAGCAGTACTTC	CASIGVGEQYF	TRBV2	TRBJ2-7	-
TGTGCCAGCAGTCACCATGGCAGGGGGTCCTACGAGCAGTACTTC	CASSHHGRGSYEQYF	TRBV12-3/TRBV12-4	TRBJ2-7	TRBD1
TGCAGCGCCGGGAGGCGCGAGACCCAGTACTTC	CSAGRRETQYF	TRBV29-1	TRBJ2-5	TRBD2
TGTGCCAGCAGCCAAGGCGAAACTGGGACCTGGGGAGGCTACACCTTC	CASSQGETGTWGGYTF	TRBV3-1	TRBJ1-2	-